This T cell receptor (beta chain) was sequenced in a study of blood T cell repertoires in COVID-19. Study information: Samples of COVID-19 (acute and convalescent) were obtained from the United States, Italy and Spain.

Sequenced by immunoSEQ multiplex PCR; TCRdb stores in-frame clones only, minus some. The sample holds 150,000 to 200,000 clones, around three quarters seen once. CDR1 and CDR2 from the germline V gene are SQVTM and ANQGSEA. The CDR3 is 12 amino acids. This TCR was recovered from a man aged 55 to 70 with acute or convalescent COVID-19. The sample taken for sequencing was peripheral blood. The chain employs TRBV29-1 and TRBJ1-1; perhaps TRBD1 as D (6 bases). CDR3 bases: TGCACCGGAATACAGGGGAACACTGAAGCTTTCTTT. Amino acids: CTGIQGNTEAFF.